One sample yielded the 15 T cell receptor beta chains listed below, sequenced in a study of control samples from healthy donors and cancer patients. Method: immunoSEQ multiplex PCR; TCRdb's copy keeps in-frame clones and lacks some. The top ten clones hold around 4.5% of a sample with approximately 82,000 clones, approximately 94% of them seen once. Sequenced sample: blood. These receptors originate from a young woman in good health.

The chain has TRBV28 and TRBJ1-2, with D hard to call. Germline V gene sequence: CDR1 MDHEN, CDR2 SYDVKM. The CDR3 spans 15 residues. The germline V and J ends were trimmed by 5 bases and 3 bases, with 16 bases remaining between them. The CDR3 loop is CASSRPGGHDYGYTF. For the CDR3, the DNA is TGTGCCAGCAGTCGTCCGGGTGGGCACGACTATGGCTACACCTTC.

The chain links TRBV5-1 to TRBJ2-1, with 10 bases fitting TRBD1. CDR1 is SGHRS, CDR2 YFSETQ, per germline. The CDR3 runs to 14 residues. V lost 8 bases to trimming and J lost 8 bases; unmatched junction nucleotides: 10. The CDR3 loop is CASTEGQGWYEQFF. CDR3 coding DNA: TGCGCCAGTACCGAGGGACAGGGGTGGTATGAGCAGTTCTTC. Together with reference TRBV5-1 and TRBJ2-1, the CDR3 gives the full variable domain: KAGVTQTPRYLIKTRGQQVTLSCSPISGHRSVSWYQQTPGQGLQFLFEYFSETQRNKGNFPGRFSGRQFSNSRSEMNVSTLELGDSALYLCASTEGQGWYEQFFGPGTRLTVL.

V is TRBV7-9 and J is TRBJ2-3, with 7 nucleotides matching TRBD1. The CDR3 sequence is 18 residues long. The V and J ends lost 1 base and 0 bases, in that order; junction bases with no gene match: 10. CDR1 is SEHNR and CDR2 is FQNEAQ in the germline V gene (reference sequence). The CDR3, as DNA: TGTGCCAGCAGCTTAGGACAGGGAATCTCCACTAGCACAGATACGCAGTATTTT. Protein product: CASSLGQGISTSTDTQYF.

The chain is built from TRBV7-6 and TRBJ2-3; D gene unclear. The germline gives CDR1 SGHVS, CDR2 FNYEAQ. Trimming cost V 1 base and J 0 bases, with 11 bases left between them. This CDR3 contains 16 residues. CDR3 sequence: CASSLGHGQSTDTQYF. The CDR3 region has the DNA TGTGCCAGCAGCTTAGGTCATGGTCAAAGCACAGATACGCAGTATTTT.

This sequence joins TRBV21-1 and TRBJ2-7; the D segment call TRBD1 is taken from the table without a DNA check. TRBV21-1 counts as a pseudogene. There are 16 residues in the CDR3. CDR3: CASSKAGRTAQYEQYF. The CDR3 bases are TGTGCCAGCAGCAAAGCAGGTAGGACAGCCCAGTACGAGCAGTACTTC.

The rearrangement uses TRBV7-2 and TRBJ2-3; TRBD2 matches at 11 bases. This CDR3 comprises 18 residues. Germline V lookup: CDR1 SGHTA, CDR2 FQGNSA. Losses at the gene ends were 1 base for V and 3 bases for J; bases not matched to a gene: 9. The CDR3 reads CASSLVSLLAGGTDTQYF. The CDR3 nucleotides are TGTGCCAGCAGCTTAGTGTCCCTCCTAGCGGGGGGAACAGATACGCAGTATTTT.

This clone was counted a few times. Germline is not matched at one junction end, which may reflect a read error. The chain uses TRBV29-1 and TRBJ2-1; D uncertain. CDR3 size: 10 residues. Germline V gene data show CDR1 as SQVTM and CDR2 as ANQGSEA. CDR3 sequence: CSDETNEQFF. The DNA of the CDR3 is TGTTCGGATGAAACCAATGAGCAGTTCTTC.

This sequence joins TRBV18 and TRBJ1-1; TRBD1 aligns across 8 bases. The V segment lost 0 bases and the J segment 7 bases; nucleotides outside the gene matches: 4. CDR3 length: 14 residues. The germline V gene has CDR1 KGHSH and CDR2 LQKENI. The CDR3 DNA is TGTGCCAGCTCACCACCGTACGGGACAGGTGAAGCTTTCTTT. Protein: CASSPPYGTGEAFF. Full variable domain (remainder filled in from reference TRBV18 and TRBJ1-1): NAGVMQNPRHLVRRRGQEARLRCSPMKGHSHVYWYRQLPEEGLKFMVYLQKENIIDESGMPKERFSAEFPKEGPSILRIQQVVRGDSAAYFCASSPPYGTGEAFFGQGTRLTVV.

The chain uses TRBV27 and TRBJ1-5; 10 bases align to TRBD1. Trimming took 2 bases from V and 5 from J; bases not matched to a gene: 9. The CDR3 has 17 residues. Germline lookup yields CDR1 MNHEY and CDR2 SMNVEV (reference sequence). DNA for the CDR3: TGTGCCAGCAGTTTAGTGATGGGGACAGGGGAAGATCAGCCCCAGCATTTT. This sequence encodes CASSLVMGTGEDQPQHF.

V is TRBV19 and J is TRBJ2-7; 8 bases align to TRBD2. J gave up 2 bases and V 3 bases, and 6 bases lay outside the gene matches. In germline, CDR1 is LNHDA, CDR2 SQIVND (reference sequence). The CDR3 contains 15 residues. CDR3 loop: CASSMSAGGTYEQYF. Written as DNA, the CDR3 is TGTGCCAGTAGTATGTCCGCGGGAGGCACCTACGAGCAGTACTTC.

This rearrangement joins TRBV28 to TRBJ1-2; D call uncertain. The germline CDR1 and CDR2 sequences are MDHEN and SYDVKM. The CDR3 covers 12 residues. The germline V and J ends were trimmed by 2 bases and 3 bases, with 4 bases remaining between them. This CDR3 is CASSLGDYGYTF. The DNA of the CDR3 is TGTGCCAGCAGTTTAGGTGACTATGGCTACACCTTC.

Only one count was recorded for this clone. The chain carries TRBV4-2 and TRBJ2-7; possibly TRBD2 for D (5 bases). Germline assignment: CDR1 LGHNA and CDR2 YNFKEQ. The CDR3 is 15 amino acids. Trimming shortened V by 0 bases and J by 5 bases, and 14 bases separated the two germline ends. Here the CDR3 DNA reads TGTGCCAGCAGCCAAGAGGTCGGGGAAATCCACGAGCAGTACTTC. Translating it yields CASSQEVGEIHEQYF.

This chain's CDR3 is CASSHRIPCDRVLRQPQHF. The CDR3 coding sequence is TGTGCCAGCAGCCATAGGATACCATGCGACAGGGTTCTCCGTCAGCCCCAGCATTTT. This chain links TRBV3-1 (or the pseudogene TRBV3-2) with TRBJ1-5; TRBD1 agrees at 7 bases. Trimming at V came to 3 bases and at J to 6 bases, leaving 20 bases not matched to a gene. Germline values: CDR1 LGHDT, CDR2 YNNKEL (reference sequence). The CDR3 is made up of 19 amino acids.

This chain connects TRBV6-6 to TRBJ2-5, with 7 nucleotides matching TRBD2. With 5 bases clipped from V and 1 base from J, the junction kept 10 bases outside the gene matches. Looked up from germline, CDR1 is MNHNY and CDR2 is SVGAGI (reference sequence). The CDR3 is 16 residues long. CDR3 sequence reads: CASSRRTRPIQETQYF. CDR3 nucleotides: TGTGCCAGCAGTAGACGGACTAGGCCCATCCAAGAGACCCAGTACTTC.

V is TRBV7-3 and J is TRBJ1-1, with a possible D match to TRBD1 (5 bases). V lost 2 bases, J lost 6 bases, and 10 bases lay in between. Per the germline V gene, CDR1 is SGHTA and CDR2 is FQGTGA. The CDR3 runs to 13 residues. The DNA for the CDR3 is TGTGCCAGCAGCTTAGGGGCAGGCCCTGAAGCTTTCTTT. Translation: CASSLGAGPEAFF.